The 17 T cell receptor beta chains presented below share a single source sample, sequenced in a study of regulatory T cells in long-lasting Graves disease. The time point denotes: newly diagnosed GD, antithyroid drugs for less than 3 months. Preparation of the TCR library used RNA extracted from PBMCs. Building of the TCR beta libraries involved iRepertoire HTBI primers and Arm-PCR of CDR3 regions. In TCRdb, the multiplex PCR reads were re-called with MiXCR into one record per CDR3 protein. This sample has around 230,000 distinct CDR3 sequences, with around 19% found just once. Sequenced here: peripheral blood mononuclear cells (PBMCs), sampled at new diagnosis, from a patient treated with antithyroid drugs. The receptors were gathered from a female donor with Graves disease.

The chain combines TRBV4-1 with TRBJ2-3; 7 bases agree with TRBD2. Germline trimming cut 3 bases from V and 0 bases from J; bases unmatched to any gene: 6. Germline-derived CDR1 and CDR2 are MGHRA and YSYEKL. The CDR3 loop spans 16 amino acids. The CDR3 spells CASSQPTSSSTDTQYF. The DNA for the CDR3 is TGCGCCAGCAGCCAGCCGACTAGCAGTAGCACAGATACGCAGTATTTT.

The genes are TRBV6-1 and TRBJ2-5, with 9 bases matching TRBD1. Germline V lookup: CDR1 MNHNS, CDR2 SASEGT. V lost 7 bases and J lost 6; bases outside the gene matches: 9. CDR3 length equals 14 residues. In DNA form, the CDR3 reads TGTGCCAGCACCTTGGACAGGGGTGGGAAGACCCAGTACTTC. As protein: CASTLDRGGKTQYF.

This clonotype came up many times. This chain connects TRBV18 to TRBJ2-7; TRBD2 matches 10 bases. The V gene end was trimmed by 1 base and the J gene end by 9 bases; junction bases not matched to a gene: 6. This CDR3 is 14 amino acids long. The germline gives CDR1 KGHSH, CDR2 LQKENI. The CDR3 loop reads CASSPLLAGVGQYF. CDR3 in DNA: TGTGCCAGCTCACCACTCCTAGCGGGAGTTGGGCAGTACTTC.

This clonotype was counted at least ten times. The genes are TRBV7-9 and TRBJ1-4; 7 bases fit TRBD1. CDR1 is SEHNR and CDR2 is FQNEAQ in the germline V gene (reference sequence). V lost 6 bases and J lost 2; bases outside the gene matches: 3. CDR3 length equals 14 residues. The CDR3 DNA sequence: TGTGCCAGCAGTTGGGACAGTACTAATGAAAAACTGTTTTTT. This sequence encodes CASSWDSTNEKLFF.

This clonotype was seen repeatedly, ten times or more. The rearrangement joins TRBV9 to TRBJ2-5; 7 nucleotides align to TRBD1. CDR1 is SGDLS, CDR2 YYNGEE, per germline. The ends lost 9 bases at V and 5 bases at J; junction bases unmatched: 13. CDR3 size: 14 residues. The CDR3 region is CAILREDRAETQYF. The CDR3 coding sequence is TGTGCCATCCTAAGGGAAGACAGGGCGGAGACCCAGTACTTC.

This rearrangement joins TRBV6-2 or TRBV6-3 to TRBJ1-1; D not certain. This CDR3 is built from 14 residues. The germline gives CDR1 MNHEY, CDR2 SVGEGT. The ends were cut back, 2 bases at V and 0 bases at J, with 7 bases in the middle. The CDR3 spells CASSYPGMNTEAFF. As DNA, the CDR3 is TGTGCCAGCAGTTACCCCGGAATGAACACTGAAGCTTTCTTT.

This clonotype was counted at least ten times. This chain joins TRBV6-1 and TRBJ1-1, with no clear D. V lost 5 bases and J lost 1, with 11 bases in between. Germline CDR1 MNHNS, CDR2 SASEGT. This CDR3 is built from 14 residues. The CDR3 protein is CASSRWGGNTEAFF. As DNA, the CDR3 is TGTGCCAGCAGTCGTTGGGGTGGGAACACTGAAGCTTTCTTT.

As to this clonotype: A far larger clone is just one base off, so this is likely a read error. The chain employs TRBV9 and TRBJ2-1; a possible D gene is TRBD2 (5 bases). CDR1 SGDLS and CDR2 YYNGEE come from the germline V gene. The CDR3 contains 14 residues. V dropped 3 bases and J dropped 10 bases, with 17 bases sitting between them. CDR3 sequence: CASSGSVYSYEQFF. CDR3 DNA sequence: TGTGCCAGCAGCGGTAGCGTATACTCCTACGAGCAGTTCTTC.

This clonotype has ten or more counts. The chain recombines TRBV19 with TRBJ1-2; D uncertain. The germline V gene encodes CDR1 LNHDA and CDR2 SQIVND (reference sequence). This CDR3 spans 15 amino acids. The V end lost 1 base, the J end lost 1 base, and 10 bases lay between the germline ends. CDR3 coding DNA: TGTGCCAGTAGTATAGGCAGGAGACTTAACTATGGCTACACCTTC. Translated: CASSIGRRLNYGYTF.

The table lists this clonotype with a few counts. This chain links TRBV9 with TRBJ1-1; 7 bases agree with TRBD1. CDR3 length: 14 residues. The trim removed 4 bases at V and 4 bases at J, leaving 7 bases unmatched. Germline V gives CDR1 SGDLS, CDR2 YYNGEE. The chain's CDR3 is CASSRSGGRTEAFF. The CDR3 nucleotides read TGTGCCAGCAGCCGATCAGGGGGACGCACTGAAGCTTTCTTT.

In its sample, this clonotype was seen many times. The CDR3 is CATSRGVSADSYNEQFF. The DNA of the CDR3 is TGTGCCACCAGCAGAGGAGTATCAGCGGATTCCTACAATGAGCAGTTCTTC. V is TRBV15 and J is TRBJ2-1; a possible D gene is TRBD2 (5 bases). Germline assignment: CDR1 LNHNV and CDR2 YYDKDF (reference sequence). V was clipped by 1 base and J by 1 base, with 14 bases between them. CDR3 size: 17 residues.

V usage is TRBV2 and J usage is TRBJ1-5, with TRBD1 matching over 7 bases. The CDR3 is made up of 16 amino acids. Germline CDR1 and CDR2: SNHLY and FYNNEI. V lost 4 bases, J lost 5 bases, and 11 bases stayed unmatched. CDR3 amino acids: CASSAFQGGLDQPQHF. The CDR3, as DNA: TGTGCCAGCAGTGCTTTCCAGGGGGGGCTAGATCAGCCCCAGCATTTT.

This clonotype was detected ten times or more. The chain joins TRBV7-2 to TRBJ1-2; TRBD1 matches at 10 bases. Germline-derived CDR1 and CDR2 are SGHTA and FQGNSA. There are 14 residues in the CDR3. Trimming took 4 bases from V and 5 from J; bases not matched to a gene: 4. Here the CDR3 DNA reads TGTGCCAGCAGCTCTGCGGACAGGGGGTATGGCTACACCTTC. Its translation: CASSSADRGYGYTF.

This clonotype was detected ten times or more. The rearrangement links TRBV16 to TRBJ1-2; no definite D call. This CDR3 is 12 amino acids long. Trimming removed 5 bases from V and 6 bases from J, with 10 bases in between. The germline gives CDR1 KGHSY, CDR2 FQNENV. The CDR3 bases are TGTGCCAGCAGCGATGGCTGGGATGGCTACACCTTC. The encoded protein is CASSDGWDGYTF.

This clonotype was seen ten or more times. The chain carries TRBV7-3 and TRBJ1-3, with D unresolved. The CDR3 is 15 amino acids. V was pared by 0 bases and J by 0 bases, with 6 bases between. From germline, CDR1 is SGHTA and CDR2 FQGTGA. CDR3 nucleotide sequence: TGTGCCAGCAGCTTAACTGGGAGCTCTGGAAACACCATATATTTT. Translated, it gives CASSLTGSSGNTIYF.

The rearrangement joins TRBV20-1 to TRBJ1-2; no definite D call. The CDR3 runs 14 residues. Germline V lookup: CDR1 DFQATT, CDR2 SNEGSKA (reference sequence). V lost 0 bases and J lost 2, with 10 bases in between. The CDR3 reads CSARESAGNYGYTF. CDR3 DNA: TGCAGTGCTAGAGAGTCCGCCGGGAACTATGGCTACACCTTC.

Many counts were recorded for this clonotype. The chain uses TRBV7-8 and TRBJ2-6; D unresolved. V was cut by 1 base and J by 2 bases, with 6 bases left in between. Germline V gene lookup returns CDR1 SGHVS and CDR2 FQNEAQ. The CDR3 totals 15 residues. The CDR3 nucleotides read TGTGCCAGCAGCTTAGGGGCGGCTGGGGCCAACGTCCTGACTTTC. Translation gives CASSLGAAGANVLTF.